These 15 T cell receptor beta chains were all obtained from the same sample, sequenced in a study of blood T cell repertoires in COVID-19. The table came from immunoSEQ multiplex PCR; TCRdb's copy has only in-frame clones and leaves some out. The table has around 81,000 clones, over 75% seen once. The specimen was peripheral blood. All receptors come from a man aged 70-80 years with acute or convalescent COVID-19.

This chain uses TRBV2 with TRBJ2-2, with TRBD1 identical over 7 bases. J was trimmed by 7 bases and V by 0 bases; bases with no gene match: 5. This CDR3 comprises 15 residues. The germline V gene encodes CDR1 SNHLY and CDR2 FYNNEI. CDR3 protein: CASSEAEGAGGELFF. In DNA, the CDR3 is TGTGCCAGCAGTGAAGCTGAGGGGGCAGGCGGGGAGCTGTTTTTT.

The V gene is TRBV29-1, the J gene TRBJ1-3; TRBD1 matches 8 bases. The CDR3 loop spans 13 amino acids. Losses at the gene ends were 5 bases for V and 4 bases for J; bases not matched to a gene: 4. The germline gives CDR1 SQVTM, CDR2 ANQGSEA. The CDR3 sequence: CSVRTGSGNTIYF. The CDR3 bases are TGCAGCGTTCGGACAGGGTCGGGAAACACCATATATTTT.

The chain joins TRBV7-2 to TRBJ1-6; the match to TRBD1 covers 10 bases. V shed 5 bases, J shed 6 bases, and the junction held 4 bases outside the gene matches. There are 15 residues in the CDR3. The germline CDR1 and CDR2 sequences are SGHTA and FQGNSA. The CDR3 DNA reads as TGTGCCAGCAGCCCCCGGACAGGGGGTAATTCACCCCTCCACTTT. It translates to CASSPRTGGNSPLHF.

The chain combines TRBV5-1 with TRBJ2-3; TRBD1 matches 10 bases. Germline CDR1 SGHRS, CDR2 YFSETQ. This CDR3 has 15 amino acids. The ends lost 0 bases at V and 5 bases at J; junction bases unmatched: 3. Written as DNA, the CDR3 is TGCGCCAGCAGCTTGGTAGGGACAGGGGTAGATACGCAGTATTTT. The encoded protein is CASSLVGTGVDTQYF.

J is TRBJ2-2 and V is TRBV2, with 8 nucleotides matching TRBD1. With V trimmed by 6 bases and J by 5 bases, 2 bases remained unmatched. Germline loops: CDR1 SNHLY, CDR2 FYNNEI. CDR3 length: 13 residues. This CDR3 is CASRTGETGELFF. In DNA form, the CDR3 reads TGTGCCAGCAGGACAGGGGAAACCGGGGAGCTGTTTTTT.

The chain employs TRBV7-2 and TRBJ2-7, with D possibly matching TRBD2 (6 bases). The V end lost 1 base, the J end lost 2 bases, and 12 bases lay between the germline ends. Germline V gene lookup returns CDR1 SGHTA and CDR2 FQGNSA. The CDR3 is 15 residues long. The chain's CDR3 is CASSLGGVYAYEQYF. DNA of the CDR3: TGTGCCAGCAGCTTAGGGGGGGTGTATGCCTACGAGCAGTACTTC. Drawing the rest from reference TRBV7-2 and TRBJ2-7, the complete variable domain is GAGVSQSPSNKVTEKGKDVELRCDPISGHTALYWYRQSLGQGLEFLIYFQGNSAPDKSGLPSDRFSAERTGGSVSTLTIQRTQQEDSAVYLCASSLGGVYAYEQYFGPGTRLTVT.

The V and J genes are TRBV6-4 and TRBJ1-2, with TRBD1 as a possible D gene (5 bases). The ends were cut back, 0 bases at V and 6 bases at J, with 11 bases in the middle. Germline V gene lookup returns CDR1 MRHNA and CDR2 SNTAGT. This CDR3 comprises 14 residues. The DNA for the CDR3 is TGTGCCAGCAGTGACTCGAGGTACAGGCATGGCTACACCTTC. Its translation: CASSDSRYRHGYTF.

The rearrangement links TRBV9 to TRBJ2-3; D is perhaps TRBD2 (6 bases). The CDR3 loop spans 16 amino acids. V was clipped by 0 bases and J by 2 bases, with 13 bases between them. The germline CDR1 and CDR2 sequences are SGDLS and YYNGEE. The CDR3 reads CASSVAPGGTTDTQYF. Written as DNA, the CDR3 is TGTGCCAGCAGCGTAGCCCCGGGCGGGACCACAGATACGCAGTATTTT. The full variable domain, with the rest looked up from reference TRBV9 and TRBJ2-3, is DSGVTQTPKHLITATGQRVTLRCSPRSGDLSVYWYQQSLDQGLQFLIQYYNGEERAKGNILERFSAQQFPDLHSELNLSSLELGDSALYFCASSVAPGGTTDTQYFGPGTRLTVL.

To note about this clone: This sample includes further DNA sequences coding for the same CDR3. The chain employs TRBV6-5 and TRBJ1-1, with 9 nucleotides matching TRBD1. The CDR3 sequence is 15 residues long. The J segment lost 4 bases and the V segment lost 0 bases, leaving 3 bases of the junction unmatched. Germline assignment: CDR1 MNHEY and CDR2 SVGAGI. CDR3 DNA: TGTGCCAGCAGTTACTCGACAGGGGGACTCACTGAAGCTTTCTTT. This gives the protein CASSYSTGGLTEAFF.

This chain connects TRBV27 to TRBJ2-5; 9 bases map to TRBD1. V lost 5 bases, J lost 4 bases, and 8 bases stayed unmatched. CDR1 MNHEY and CDR2 SMNVEV come from the germline V gene (reference sequence). The CDR3 has 15 residues. The CDR3 here is CASSKQGAIRETQYF. Here the CDR3 DNA reads TGTGCCAGCAGTAAACAGGGGGCGATTCGAGAGACCCAGTACTTC.

The CDR3 DNA is TGTGCCAGCAGTACTTCCTACGAGCAGTACTTC. This codes for CASSTSYEQYF. The chain links TRBV27 to TRBJ2-7; D not resolved. The germline CDR1 and CDR2 sequences are MNHEY and SMNVEV (reference sequence). The CDR3 sequence is 11 residues long. With 5 bases removed from V and 1 base from J, the gap between germline ends came to 3 bases.

The V call is TRBV27, the J call TRBJ1-2; 8 nucleotides line up with TRBD1. Trimming took 5 bases from V and 2 from J; bases not matched to a gene: 10. Looked up from germline, CDR1 is MNHEY and CDR2 is SMNVEV (reference sequence). The CDR3 runs 16 residues. The CDR3 is CASSPLTGEGNYGYTF. CDR3 DNA sequence: TGTGCCAGCAGTCCATTGACAGGGGAGGGAAACTATGGCTACACCTTC.

This clone was counted between two and nine times. The CDR3 sequence: CASSVQGTGELFF. In nucleotides, the CDR3 is TGTGCCAGCAGTGTTCAGGGCACCGGGGAGCTGTTTTTT. V is TRBV12-3 or TRBV12-4 and J is TRBJ2-2, with D possibly TRBD1 on 5 matching bases. V was clipped by 5 bases and J by 4 bases, with 8 bases between them. This CDR3 contains 13 residues.

The rearrangement joins TRBV19 to TRBJ2-1, with D possibly TRBD2 on 7 matching bases. Germline V CDR1 and CDR2: LNHDA, SQIVND (reference sequence). V gave up 3 bases and J gave up 11 bases, with 20 bases separating them. The CDR3 runs to 15 residues. The CDR3 bases are TGTGCCAGTAGTATCCCCCGGGGGAGGGGGGTAAAGCAGTTCTTC. It encodes CASSIPRGRGVKQFF.

The J gene is TRBJ1-1, the V gene TRBV4-1; 9 nucleotides align to TRBD1. After removal of 1 base from V and 3 bases from J, the junction contained 9 bases not matched to a gene. CDR1 is MGHRA, CDR2 YSYEKL, per germline. CDR3 length: 17 residues. The CDR3 loop reads CASSQGGTGFFDTEAFF. The CDR3 nucleotides are TGCGCCAGCAGCCAAGGGGGGACAGGGTTTTTCGACACTGAAGCTTTCTTT.